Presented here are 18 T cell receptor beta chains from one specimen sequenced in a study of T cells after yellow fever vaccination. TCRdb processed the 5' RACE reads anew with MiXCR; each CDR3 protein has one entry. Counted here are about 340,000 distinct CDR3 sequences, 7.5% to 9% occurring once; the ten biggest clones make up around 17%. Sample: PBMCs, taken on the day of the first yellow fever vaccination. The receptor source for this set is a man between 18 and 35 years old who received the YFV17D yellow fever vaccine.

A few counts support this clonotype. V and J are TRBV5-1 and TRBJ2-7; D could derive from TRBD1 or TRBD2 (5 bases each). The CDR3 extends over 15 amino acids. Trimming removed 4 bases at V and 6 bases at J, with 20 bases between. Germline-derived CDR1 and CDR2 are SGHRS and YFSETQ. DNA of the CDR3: TGCGCCAGCAGCCCCGTTTGGGGGTCATCGTCCGAGCAGTACTTC. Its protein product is CASSPVWGSSSEQYF.

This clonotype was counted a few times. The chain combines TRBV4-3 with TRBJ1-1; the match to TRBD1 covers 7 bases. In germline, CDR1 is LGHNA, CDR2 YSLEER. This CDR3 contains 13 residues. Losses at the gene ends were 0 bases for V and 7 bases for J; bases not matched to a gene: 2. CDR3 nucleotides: TGCGCCAGCAGCCAAGACAGGGGGTTTGAAGCTTTCTTT. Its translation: CASSQDRGFEAFF.

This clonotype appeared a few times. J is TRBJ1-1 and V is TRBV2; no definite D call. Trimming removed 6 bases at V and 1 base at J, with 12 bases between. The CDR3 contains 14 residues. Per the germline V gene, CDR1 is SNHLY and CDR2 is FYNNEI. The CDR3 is CASRPGSQNTEAFF. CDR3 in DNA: TGTGCCAGCAGACCTGGAAGCCAGAACACTGAAGCTTTCTTT.

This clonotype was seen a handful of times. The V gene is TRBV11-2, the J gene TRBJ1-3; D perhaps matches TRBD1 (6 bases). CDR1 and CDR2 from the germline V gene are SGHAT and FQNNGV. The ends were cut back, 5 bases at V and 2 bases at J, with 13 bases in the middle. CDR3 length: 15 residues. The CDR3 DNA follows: TGTGCCAGCAGCCCGACAGGAGCAACTGGAAACACCATATATTTT. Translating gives CASSPTGATGNTIYF.

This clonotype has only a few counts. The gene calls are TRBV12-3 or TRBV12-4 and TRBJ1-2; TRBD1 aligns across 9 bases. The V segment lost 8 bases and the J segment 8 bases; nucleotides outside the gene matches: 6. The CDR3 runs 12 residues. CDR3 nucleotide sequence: TGTGCCAGCGGAGGGACAGGGAACGGCTACACCTTC. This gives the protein CASGGTGNGYTF.

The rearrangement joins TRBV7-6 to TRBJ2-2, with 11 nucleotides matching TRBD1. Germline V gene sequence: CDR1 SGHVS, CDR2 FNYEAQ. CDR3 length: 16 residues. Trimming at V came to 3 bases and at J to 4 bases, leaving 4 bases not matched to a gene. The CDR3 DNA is TGTGCCAGCAGCTTCGGAGGGACAGGGGGCACCGGGGAGCTGTTTTTT. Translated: CASSFGGTGGTGELFF. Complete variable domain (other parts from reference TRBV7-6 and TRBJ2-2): GAGVSQSPRYKVTKRGQDVALRCDPISGHVSLYWYRQALGQGPEFLTYFNYEAQQDKSGLPNDRFSAERPEGSISTLTIQRTEQRDSAMYRCASSFGGTGGTGELFFGEGSRLTVL.

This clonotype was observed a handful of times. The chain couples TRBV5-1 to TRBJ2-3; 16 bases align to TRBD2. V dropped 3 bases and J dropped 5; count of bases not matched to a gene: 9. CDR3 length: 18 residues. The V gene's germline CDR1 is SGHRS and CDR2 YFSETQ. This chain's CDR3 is CASSSGTSGGAEGDTQYF. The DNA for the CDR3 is TGCGCCAGCAGCTCCGGGACTAGCGGGGGGGCCGAGGGAGATACGCAGTATTTT.

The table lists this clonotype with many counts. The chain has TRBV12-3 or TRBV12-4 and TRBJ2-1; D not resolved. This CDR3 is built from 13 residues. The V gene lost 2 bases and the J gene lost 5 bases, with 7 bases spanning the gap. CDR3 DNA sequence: TGTGCCAGCAGTTTAAGGGTAAACAATGAGCAGTTCTTC. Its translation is CASSLRVNNEQFF.

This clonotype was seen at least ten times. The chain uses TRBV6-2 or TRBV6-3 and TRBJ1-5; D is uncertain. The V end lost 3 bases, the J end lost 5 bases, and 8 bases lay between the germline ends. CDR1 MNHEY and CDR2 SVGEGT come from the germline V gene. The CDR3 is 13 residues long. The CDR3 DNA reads TGTGCCAGCAGTTATAGTAAAGATCAGCCCCAGCATTTT. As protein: CASSYSKDQPQHF.

As DNA, the CDR3 is TGTGCCATCAGAATTGGACAGGCCCCTTCACCCCTCCACTTT. This gives the protein CAIRIGQAPSPLHF. J is TRBJ1-6 and V is TRBV10-3; 7 nucleotides match TRBD1. Losses at the gene ends were 6 bases for V and 9 bases for J; bases not matched to a gene: 8. Germline V gives CDR1 ENHRY, CDR2 SYGVKD. The length of the CDR3 is 14 residues.

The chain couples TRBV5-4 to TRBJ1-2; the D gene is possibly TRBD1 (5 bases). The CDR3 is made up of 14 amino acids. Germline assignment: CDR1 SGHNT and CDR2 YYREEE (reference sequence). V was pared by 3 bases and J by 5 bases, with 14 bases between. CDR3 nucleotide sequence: TGTGCCAGCAGCTCAGGGAGGTCGGGATATGGCTACACCTTC. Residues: CASSSGRSGYGYTF.

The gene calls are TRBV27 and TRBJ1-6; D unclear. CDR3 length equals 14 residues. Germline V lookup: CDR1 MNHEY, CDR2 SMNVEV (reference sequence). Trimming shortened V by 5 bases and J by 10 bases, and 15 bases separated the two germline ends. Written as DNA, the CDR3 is TGTGCCAGCAGTGTTAAGGCCCCGGGCTCACCCCTCCACTTT. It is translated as CASSVKAPGSPLHF.

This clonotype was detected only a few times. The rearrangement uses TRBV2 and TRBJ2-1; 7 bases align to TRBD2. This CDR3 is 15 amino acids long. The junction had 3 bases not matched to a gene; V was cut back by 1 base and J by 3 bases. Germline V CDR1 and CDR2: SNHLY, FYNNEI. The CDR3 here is CASSEVGGDYNEQFF. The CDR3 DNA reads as TGTGCCAGCAGTGAAGTGGGGGGGGACTACAATGAGCAGTTCTTC.

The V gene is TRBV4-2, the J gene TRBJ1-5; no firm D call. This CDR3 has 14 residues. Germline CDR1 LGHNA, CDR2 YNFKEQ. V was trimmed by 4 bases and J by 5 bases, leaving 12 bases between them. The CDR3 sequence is CASSLSQDHQPQHF. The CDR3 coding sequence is TGTGCCAGCAGCCTCTCCCAGGACCATCAGCCCCAGCATTTT.

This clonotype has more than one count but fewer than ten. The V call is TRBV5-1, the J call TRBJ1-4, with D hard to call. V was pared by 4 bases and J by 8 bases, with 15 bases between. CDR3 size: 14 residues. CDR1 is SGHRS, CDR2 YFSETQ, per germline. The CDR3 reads CASSPERADEKLFF. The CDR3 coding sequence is TGCGCCAGCAGCCCCGAGAGGGCGGACGAAAAACTGTTTTTT. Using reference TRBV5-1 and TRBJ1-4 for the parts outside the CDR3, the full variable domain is KAGVTQTPRYLIKTRGQQVTLSCSPISGHRSVSWYQQTPGQGLQFLFEYFSETQRNKGNFPGRFSGRQFSNSRSEMNVSTLELGDSALYLCASSPERADEKLFFGSGTQLSVL.

The CDR3 region is CASGDRDESEAFF. CDR3 sequence (DNA): TGCGCCAGCGGGGACAGGGATGAATCTGAAGCTTTCTTT. The chain joins TRBV10-2 to TRBJ1-1; 9 bases are shared with TRBD1. The trim removed 8 bases at V and 6 bases at J, leaving 7 bases unmatched. The CDR3 is 13 residues long. Germline-derived CDR1 and CDR2 are WSHSY and SAAADI.

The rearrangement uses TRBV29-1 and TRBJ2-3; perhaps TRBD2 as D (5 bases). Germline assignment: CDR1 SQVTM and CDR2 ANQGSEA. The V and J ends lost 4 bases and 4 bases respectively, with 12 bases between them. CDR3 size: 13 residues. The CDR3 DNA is TGCAGCGTTGGGAGCGGAGCCCCAGATACGCAGTATTTT. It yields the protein CSVGSGAPDTQYF.

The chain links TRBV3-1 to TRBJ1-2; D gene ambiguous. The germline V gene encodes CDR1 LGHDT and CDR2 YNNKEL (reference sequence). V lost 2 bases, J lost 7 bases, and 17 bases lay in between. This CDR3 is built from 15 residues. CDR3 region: CASSQSHSGYGGYTF. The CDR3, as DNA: TGTGCCAGCAGCCAATCCCACAGTGGTTATGGTGGCTACACCTTC. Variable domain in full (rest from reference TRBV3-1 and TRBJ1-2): DTAVSQTPKYLVTQMGNDKSIKCEQNLGHDTMYWYKQDSKKFLKIMFSYNNKELIINETVPNRFSPKSPDKAHLNLHINSLELGDSAVYFCASSQSHSGYGGYTFGSGTRLTVV.